A single sample gave rise to the 24 T cell receptor beta chains below, sequenced in a study of cytomegalovirus exposure and HLA in healthy donors. PCR amplification relied on 60 Vbeta primers (plus 13 Jbeta primers). Profiling relied on immunoSEQ multiplex PCR, and the TCRdb table lists in-frame clones only, not all of them. The data hold 160,000 or so clones, with roughly 89% observed a single time. Material for sequencing was PBMCs. These receptors were taken from a woman in her thirties in good health and CMV-seronegative.

This sequence joins TRBV27 and TRBJ2-3, with 10 nucleotides matching TRBD1. Per germline, CDR1 MNHEY and CDR2 SMNVEV (reference sequence). The CDR3 covers 15 residues. The J segment lost 1 base and the V segment lost 7 bases, leaving 5 bases of the junction unmatched. CDR3 amino acids: CASNWGQGRTDTQYF. CDR3 nucleotide sequence: TGTGCCAGCAACTGGGGACAGGGGCGCACAGATACGCAGTATTTT.

The chain employs TRBV30 and TRBJ1-6; D remains ambiguous. The germline V gene encodes CDR1 GTSNPN and CDR2 SVGIG (reference sequence). V lost 0 bases and J 6 bases, leaving 6 bases between the germline ends. The length of the CDR3 is 13 residues. The CDR3 DNA is TGTGCCTGGAGTGTCAGTTCTAATTCACCCCTCCACTTT. This codes for CAWSVSSNSPLHF.

This rearrangement joins TRBV5-4 to TRBJ2-7; tentative D call: TRBD2 (5 bases). The CDR3 contains 13 residues. Trimming removed 4 bases at V and 2 bases at J, with 10 bases between. Germline V gives CDR1 SGHNT, CDR2 YYREEE (reference sequence). The CDR3 loop reads CASSPRGAYEQYF. Written as DNA, the CDR3 is TGTGCCAGCAGCCCCCGGGGAGCCTACGAGCAGTACTTC.

The rearrangement uses TRBV2 and TRBJ2-7, with D possibly TRBD1 on 6 matching bases. This CDR3 contains 13 residues. V lost 6 bases to trimming and J lost 3 bases, with 12 bases between them. Germline CDR1 SNHLY, CDR2 FYNNEI. The CDR3 coding sequence is TGTGCCAGCAGCTCAGGGGCCCACTACGAGCAGTACTTC. As protein: CASSSGAHYEQYF. Full variable domain (remainder filled in from reference TRBV2 and TRBJ2-7): EPEVTQTPSHQVTQMGQEVILRCVPISNHLYFYWYRQILGQKVEFLVSFYNNEISEKSEIFDDQFSVERPDGSNFTLKIRSTKLEDSAMYFCASSSGAHYEQYFGPGTRLTVT.

This clone occurred a few times. The chain combines TRBV10-2 with TRBJ2-7; a possible D gene is TRBD1 (5 bases). The CDR3 is made up of 15 amino acids. CDR1 WSHSY and CDR2 SAAADI come from the germline V gene. V was clipped by 9 bases and J by 12 bases, with 30 bases between them. CDR3 sequence reads: CASSDRSWQGNKAYF. DNA for the CDR3: TGCGCCAGTTCCGACCGGAGTTGGCAGGGTAATAAGGCGTACTTC.

This clone is a singleton in its sample. The rearrangement uses TRBV30 and TRBJ2-1; 8 positions match TRBD2. This CDR3 region has 14 residues. Germline CDR1 reads GTSNPN; CDR2 reads SVGIG (reference sequence). The V and J ends lost 5 bases and 4 bases, in that order; junction bases with no gene match: 7. The CDR3, as DNA: TGTGCCTGGGATAGGGGCGGGAGGTACAATGAGCAGTTCTTC. This gives the protein CAWDRGGRYNEQFF.

The chain carries TRBV18 and TRBJ2-7; no definite D call. From germline, CDR1 is KGHSH and CDR2 LQKENI. V was cut by 1 base and J by 0 bases, with 7 bases left in between. CDR3 length equals 14 residues. The CDR3 DNA reads TGTGCCAGCTCACCACTGGCCCCCTCCTACGAGCAGTACTTC. This gives the protein CASSPLAPSYEQYF.

The chain uses TRBV15 and TRBJ2-3, with 7 nucleotides matching TRBD1. The CDR3 is 15 residues long. The ends lost 7 bases at V and 2 bases at J; junction bases unmatched: 9. CDR1 and CDR2 (germline): LNHNV, YYDKDF (reference sequence). The CDR3 region is CATTRDRVTTDTQYF. CDR3 sequence (DNA): TGTGCCACCACCCGGGACAGAGTAACCACAGATACGCAGTATTTT.

This clone was counted a single time. The genes are TRBV30 and TRBJ2-7; TRBD1 agrees at 8 bases. Trimming cost V 5 bases and J 1 base; bases outside gene matches: 10. The CDR3 spans 15 residues. Germline V CDR1 and CDR2: GTSNPN, SVGIG (reference sequence). The DNA for the CDR3 is TGTGCCTGGTCGGAGGGACAGGTATCATCCTACGAGCAGTACTTC. Translated: CAWSEGQVSSYEQYF.

The chain joins TRBV4-1 to TRBJ2-7, with D maybe TRBD1 (8 bases). This CDR3 contains 14 residues. Germline V gene lookup returns CDR1 MGHRA and CDR2 YSYEKL. The V gene lost 5 bases and the J gene lost 3 bases, with 14 bases spanning the gap. CDR3 amino acids: CASSSHRGGYEQYF. The CDR3 nucleotides read TGCGCCAGCAGCTCCCACAGGGGGGGCTACGAGCAGTACTTC.

This clone showed up just once. One end of the junction does not line up with germline, which may come from a read error. The chain couples TRBV10-3 to TRBJ1-2, with 7 bases lining up with TRBD1. Germline CDR1 and CDR2: ENHRY and SYGVKD. The CDR3 totals 13 residues. In DNA form, the CDR3 reads TGTGCCACCAGTGACGAGGGGGCGTATGGCTACACCTTC. This codes for CATSDEGAYGYTF.

The CDR3 DNA is TGCGCCAGCAGCCTTGAGGGGGGGCAAGTAACTGAAGCTTTCTTT. Protein sequence: CASSLEGGQVTEAFF. The chain is built from TRBV5-1 and TRBJ1-1; TRBD1 is a possible D gene (6 bases). CDR3 length: 15 amino acids. Germline V gene sequence: CDR1 SGHRS, CDR2 YFSETQ. Between the trimmed V and J ends, which lost 4 bases and 5 bases, there was a span of 18 bases.

V is TRBV7-8 and J is TRBJ1-2; 8 nucleotides align to TRBD1. This CDR3 is 13 amino acids long. With V trimmed by 3 bases and J by 8 bases, 5 bases remained unmatched. Germline-derived CDR1 and CDR2 are SGHVS and FQNEAQ. The DNA for the CDR3 is TGTGCCAGCAGCTTTGGACAGGGTGAAGGCTACACCTTC. It encodes CASSFGQGEGYTF.

CDR3 sequence reads: CASSYSPSGGTDTQYF. As DNA, the CDR3 is TGTGCCAGCAGTTACAGTCCTAGCGGGGGCACAGATACGCAGTATTTT. V usage is TRBV6-5 and J usage is TRBJ2-3; TRBD2 aligns across 9 bases. Germline V gene lookup returns CDR1 MNHEY and CDR2 SVGAGI. The CDR3 sequence is 16 residues long. After removal of 2 bases from V and 1 base from J, the junction contained 4 bases not matched to a gene.

This rearrangement joins TRBV4-3 to TRBJ2-5; 7 positions agree with TRBD1. The J call is uncertain, as TRBJ2-7 better fits the DNA end. The germline CDR1 and CDR2 sequences are LGHNA and YSLEER. The length of the CDR3 is 15 residues. This CDR3 is CASSRSRDRVSEQYF. In nucleotides, the CDR3 is TGCGCCAGCAGCCGGTCCCGAGACAGGGTTTCCGAGCAGTACTTC.

This chain joins TRBV27 and TRBJ2-3, with 7 bases fitting TRBD1. Germline lookup yields CDR1 MNHEY and CDR2 SMNVEV (reference sequence). The CDR3 covers 15 residues. V trimming: 5 bases; J trimming: 0 bases; junction bases outside the gene matches: 5. The CDR3 sequence: CASSPGQLSTDTQYF. The DNA for the CDR3 is TGTGCCAGCAGTCCGGGACAGCTTAGCACAGATACGCAGTATTTT.

This clone was counted only a few times. This sequence joins TRBV4-3 and TRBJ2-3; D ambiguous. Germline V gives CDR1 LGHNA, CDR2 YSLEER. This CDR3 comprises 16 residues. Trimming took off 0 bases at V and 2 bases at J, with 12 bases between the two ends. Here the CDR3 DNA reads TGCGCCAGCAGCCAAGACCTAAACCTGATCACAGATACGCAGTATTTT. Translating gives CASSQDLNLITDTQYF.

The chain combines TRBV7-2 with TRBJ2-7; 12 nucleotides line up with TRBD2. Germline CDR1 SGHTA, CDR2 FQGNSA. V trimming: 3 bases; J trimming: 7 bases; junction bases outside the gene matches: 7. This CDR3 has 15 amino acids. The CDR3 region has the DNA TGTGCCAGCAGCTTCCTAGCGGGAGGGATAAGGGAGCAGTACTTC. This codes for CASSFLAGGIREQYF.

V usage is TRBV6-5 and J usage is TRBJ1-3, with D uncertain. CDR3 length: 15 amino acids. Germline CDR1 reads MNHEY; CDR2 reads SVGAGI. V lost 6 bases and J lost 2, with 14 bases in between. The CDR3 nucleotides read TGTGCCAGCAGCCGCGGTTATTTCCCTGGAAACACCATATATTTT. Translation: CASSRGYFPGNTIYF.

This sequence joins TRBV5-1 and TRBJ2-5, with D perhaps TRBD2 (7 bases). The length of the CDR3 is 16 residues. Germline V gene lookup returns CDR1 SGHRS and CDR2 YFSETQ. Trimming removed 4 bases from V and 2 bases from J, with 18 bases in between. This CDR3 reads CASSPGAGASQETQYF. Written as DNA, the CDR3 is TGCGCCAGCAGCCCGGGGGCGGGGGCCTCACAAGAGACCCAGTACTTC.

The chain couples TRBV7-7 to TRBJ2-3, with D perhaps TRBD1 (6 bases). CDR1 and CDR2 from the germline V gene are SSHAT and FNYEAQ (reference sequence). This CDR3 spans 15 amino acids. The V gene lost 5 bases and the J gene lost 3 bases, with 15 bases spanning the gap. This CDR3 is CASSDGTRTTDTQYF. CDR3 nucleotides: TGTGCCAGCAGCGACGGGACAAGGACAACAGATACGCAGTATTTT.

The V call is TRBV2, the J call TRBJ1-5; D uncertain. V was trimmed by 2 bases and J by 0 bases, leaving 5 bases between them. The CDR3 covers 14 residues. CDR1 and CDR2 (germline): SNHLY, FYNNEI. The CDR3 nucleotides read TGTGCCAGCAGTGAACTCAGTAGCAATCAGCCCCAGCATTTT. Its protein is CASSELSSNQPQHF.

The chain carries TRBV5-5 and TRBJ2-7; 14 bases align to TRBD2. The J segment lost 4 bases and the V segment lost 5 bases, leaving 17 bases of the junction unmatched. The CDR3 runs 19 residues. CDR1 and CDR2 (germline): SGHKS, YYEKEE (reference sequence). The CDR3 spells CASSSTGTSGRLASYEQYF. The CDR3 DNA is TGTGCCAGCAGTTCTACCGGGACTAGCGGGAGACTTGCATCGTACGAGCAGTACTTC. The entire variable domain, with the rest obtained from reference TRBV5-5 and TRBJ2-7, is as follows: DAGVTQSPTHLIKTRGQQVTLRCSPISGHKSVSWYQQVLGQGPQFIFQYYEKEERGRGNFPDRFSARQFPNYSSELNVNALLLGDSALYLCASSSTGTSGRLASYEQYFGPGTRLTVT.

This clone occurred once. V usage is TRBV28 and J usage is TRBJ1-4; D possibly corresponds to TRBD1 (5 bases). Trimming shortened V by 1 base and J by 7 bases, and 7 bases separated the two germline ends. Germline CDR1 reads MDHEN; CDR2 reads SYDVKM. The CDR3 is made up of 13 amino acids. This CDR3 is CASSLLRGEKLFF. The CDR3 DNA reads TGTGCCAGCAGTTTATTAAGGGGTGAAAAACTGTTTTTT.